This TCR beta chain was obtained from a study of blood T cell repertoires in COVID-19. CDR1 and CDR2 from the germline V gene are SGHTS and YDEGEE. This CDR3 is built from 15 residues. V lost 3 bases to trimming and J lost 0 bases, with 11 bases between them. Measured with immunoSEQ multiplex PCR; TCRdb has only the in-frame clones, and not every one. The profile shows about 100,000 clones, around 84% of them singletons. Source material: peripheral blood. The chain is built from TRBV5-8 and TRBJ2-3; the D gene is possibly TRBD2 (6 bases). The sequence was obtained from a man between 70 and 80 years old with active or convalescent COVID-19. The chain's CDR3 is CASSSVGGSTDTQYF. DNA for the CDR3: TGTGCCAGCAGCTCGGTCGGGGGTAGCACAGATACGCAGTATTTT.